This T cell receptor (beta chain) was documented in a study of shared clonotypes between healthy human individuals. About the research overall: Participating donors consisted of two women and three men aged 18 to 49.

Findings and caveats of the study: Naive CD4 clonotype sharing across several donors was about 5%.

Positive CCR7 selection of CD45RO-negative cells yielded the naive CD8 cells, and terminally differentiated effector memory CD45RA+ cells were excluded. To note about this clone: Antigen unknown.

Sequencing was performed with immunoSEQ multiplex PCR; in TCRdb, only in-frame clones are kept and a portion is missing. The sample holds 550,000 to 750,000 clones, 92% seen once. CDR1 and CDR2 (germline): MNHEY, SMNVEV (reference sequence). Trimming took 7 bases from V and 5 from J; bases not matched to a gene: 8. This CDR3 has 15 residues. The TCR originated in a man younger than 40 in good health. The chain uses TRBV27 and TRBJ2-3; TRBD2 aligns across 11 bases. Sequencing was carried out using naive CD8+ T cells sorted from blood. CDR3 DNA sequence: TGTGCCAGCAATCCACTAGCGGGAGTCAGAGATACGCAGTATTTT. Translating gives CASNPLAGVRDTQYF.